This TCR beta chain is drawn from a study of blood T cell repertoires in COVID-19. In the authors' workflow: From reference gene primer amplification, estimates of nucleated cell counts were derived. The protocol was immunoSEQ multiplex PCR, while the TCRdb copy is restricted to in-frame clones and leaves out a portion. V and J calls and clone size are copied from that table; D and trimming were computed from the DNA. The repertoire holds 150,000 or so clones, with roughly 78% as singletons. Seattle enrolled patients during active infection and tracked them longitudinally. CDR3 length: 18 amino acids. J lost 5 bases, V lost 3 bases, and 9 bases had no gene match. CDR1 is LGHNA, CDR2 YSLEER, per germline.

The V gene is TRBV4-3, the J gene TRBJ2-1; 14 bases fit TRBD2. Sequences were obtained from peripheral blood. The receptor comes from a woman aged 60-70 years with COVID-19, enrolled during active disease. The DNA of the CDR3 is TGCGCCAGCAGCCACGGTAGACTAGCGGGGGGGCAAGACAATGAGCAGTTCTTC. Its protein product is CASSHGRLAGGQDNEQFF.